The following is a T cell receptor (beta chain) sequence with its context. This record belongs to a study of blood T cell repertoires in COVID-19. There are 15 residues in the CDR3. Trimming at V came to 0 bases and at J to 7 bases, leaving 6 bases not matched to a gene. The germline CDR1 and CDR2 sequences are SGHTA and FQGNSA. Original processing methods: Researchers report that nucleated cell counts were estimated from reference gene primer amplification. The data were produced by immunoSEQ multiplex PCR, yet TCRdb's version contains in-frame clones alone and is incomplete. The V and J calls and the clone size are those of that table, but D and trimming were determined from the DNA. The table records about 220,000 clones, 80% of them present only once.

The source is a human donor in a cohort sampled during active COVID-19. Material: peripheral blood. The chain combines TRBV7-2 with TRBJ1-5, with 7 nucleotides matching TRBD1. CDR3 nucleotide sequence: TGTGCCAGCAGCTTAGCTGTGACAGGGTGGCAGCCCCAGCATTTT. Translation: CASSLAVTGWQPQHF.